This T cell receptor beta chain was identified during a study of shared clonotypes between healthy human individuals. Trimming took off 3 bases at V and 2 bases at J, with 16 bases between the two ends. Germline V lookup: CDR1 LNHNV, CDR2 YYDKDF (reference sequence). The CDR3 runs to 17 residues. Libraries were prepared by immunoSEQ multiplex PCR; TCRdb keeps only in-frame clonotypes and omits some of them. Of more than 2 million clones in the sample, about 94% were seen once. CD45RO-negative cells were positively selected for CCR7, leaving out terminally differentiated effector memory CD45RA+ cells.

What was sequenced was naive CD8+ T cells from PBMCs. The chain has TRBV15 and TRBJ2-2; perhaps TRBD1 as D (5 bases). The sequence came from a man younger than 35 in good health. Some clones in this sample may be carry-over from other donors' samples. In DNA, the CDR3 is TGTGCCACCAGCAGTCTTTTGGAGACAGTTAACACCGGGGAGCTGTTTTTT. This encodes CATSSLLETVNTGELFF.